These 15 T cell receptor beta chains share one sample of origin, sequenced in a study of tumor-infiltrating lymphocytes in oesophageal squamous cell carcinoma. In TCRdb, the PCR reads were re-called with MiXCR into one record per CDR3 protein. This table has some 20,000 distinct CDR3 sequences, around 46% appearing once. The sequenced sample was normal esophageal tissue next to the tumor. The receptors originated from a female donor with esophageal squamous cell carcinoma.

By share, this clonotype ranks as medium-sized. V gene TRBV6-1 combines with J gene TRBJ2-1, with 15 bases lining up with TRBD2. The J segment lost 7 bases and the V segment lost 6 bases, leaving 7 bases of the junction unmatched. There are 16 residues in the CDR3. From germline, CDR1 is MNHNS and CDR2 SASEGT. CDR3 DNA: TGTGCCAGCAGCAGTACCGGGACTAGCGGGAGGAATGAGCAGTTCTTC. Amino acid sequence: CASSSTGTSGRNEQFF.

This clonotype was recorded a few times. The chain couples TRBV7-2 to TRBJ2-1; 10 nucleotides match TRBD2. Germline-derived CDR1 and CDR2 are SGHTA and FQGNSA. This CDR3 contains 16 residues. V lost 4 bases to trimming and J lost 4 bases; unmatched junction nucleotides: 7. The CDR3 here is CASSSLGTSAYNEQFF. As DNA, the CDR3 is TGTGCCAGCAGCTCCCTGGGGACTAGCGCTTACAATGAGCAGTTCTTC.

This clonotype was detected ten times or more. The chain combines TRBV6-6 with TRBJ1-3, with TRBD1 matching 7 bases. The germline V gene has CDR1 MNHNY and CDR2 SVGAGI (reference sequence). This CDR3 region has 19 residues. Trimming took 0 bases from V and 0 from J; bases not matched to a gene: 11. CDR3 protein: CASSYSEGARPDSGNTIYF. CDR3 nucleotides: TGTGCCAGCAGTTACTCGGAGGGGGCGCGGCCCGACTCTGGAAACACCATATATTTT.

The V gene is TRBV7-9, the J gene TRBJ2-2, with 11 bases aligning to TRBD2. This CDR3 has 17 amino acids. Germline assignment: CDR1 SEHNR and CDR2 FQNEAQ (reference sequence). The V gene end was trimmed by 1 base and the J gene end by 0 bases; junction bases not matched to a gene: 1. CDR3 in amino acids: CASSLGGLAANTGELFF. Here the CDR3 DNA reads TGTGCCAGCAGCTTAGGGGGACTAGCGGCGAACACCGGGGAGCTGTTTTTT.

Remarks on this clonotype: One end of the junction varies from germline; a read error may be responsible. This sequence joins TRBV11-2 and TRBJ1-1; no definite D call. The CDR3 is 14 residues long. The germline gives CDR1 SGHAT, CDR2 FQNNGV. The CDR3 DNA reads TGTGCCAGCAGCTTAGACGGTGTTGCCTACGAGGAGTACTTT. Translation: CASSLDGVAYEEYF.

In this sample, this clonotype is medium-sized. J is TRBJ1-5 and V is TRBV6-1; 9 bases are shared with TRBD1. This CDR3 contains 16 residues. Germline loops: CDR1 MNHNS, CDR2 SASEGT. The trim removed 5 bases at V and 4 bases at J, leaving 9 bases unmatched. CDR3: CASSPIGTGHNQPQHF. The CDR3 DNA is TGTGCCAGCAGTCCCATTGGGACAGGGCATAATCAGCCCCAGCATTTT.

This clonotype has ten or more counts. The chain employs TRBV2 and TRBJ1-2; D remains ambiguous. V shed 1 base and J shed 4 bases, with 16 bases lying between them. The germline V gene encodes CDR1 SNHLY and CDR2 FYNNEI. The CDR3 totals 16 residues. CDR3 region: CASSEGLTALIYGYTF. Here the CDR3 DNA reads TGTGCCAGCAGTGAAGGTCTGACCGCGCTAATCTATGGCTACACCTTC.

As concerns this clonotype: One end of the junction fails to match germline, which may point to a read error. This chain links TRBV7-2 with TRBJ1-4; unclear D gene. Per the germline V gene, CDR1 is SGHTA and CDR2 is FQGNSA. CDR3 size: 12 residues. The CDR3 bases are TGTGCCAACAGCTTGTTAGGTGAAAAACTGTTTTTT. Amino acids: CANSLLGEKLFF.

DNA of the CDR3: TGTGCCAGCAGTTACTCGGGGATAGGTGAGGCTAACAATGAGCAGTTCTTC. The encoded protein is CASSYSGIGEANNEQFF. V and J are TRBV6-6 and TRBJ2-1; D is uncertain. The CDR3 loop spans 17 amino acids. Trimming took 0 bases from V and 5 from J, leaving 17 bases between them. Germline lookup yields CDR1 MNHNY and CDR2 SVGAGI (reference sequence).

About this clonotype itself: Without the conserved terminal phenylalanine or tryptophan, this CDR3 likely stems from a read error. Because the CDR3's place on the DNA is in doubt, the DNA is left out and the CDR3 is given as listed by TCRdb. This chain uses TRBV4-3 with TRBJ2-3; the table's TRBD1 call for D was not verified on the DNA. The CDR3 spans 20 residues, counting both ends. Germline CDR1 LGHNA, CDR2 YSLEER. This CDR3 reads CASSQDTALQSHRFPVQKPS.

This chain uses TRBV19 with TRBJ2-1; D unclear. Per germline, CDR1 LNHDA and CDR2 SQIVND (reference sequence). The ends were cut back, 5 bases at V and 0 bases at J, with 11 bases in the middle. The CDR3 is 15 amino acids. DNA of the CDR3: TGTGCCAGTAGTCGTAGCTCGAGCTCCTACAATGAGCAGTTCTTC. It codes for CASSRSSSSYNEQFF.

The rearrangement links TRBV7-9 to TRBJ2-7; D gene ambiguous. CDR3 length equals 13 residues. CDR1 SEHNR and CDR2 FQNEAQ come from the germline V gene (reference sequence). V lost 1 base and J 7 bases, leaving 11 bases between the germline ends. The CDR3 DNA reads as TGTGCCAGCAGCTTAGTTGCGGCCAATGAGCAGTACTTC. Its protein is CASSLVAANEQYF.

DNA for the CDR3: TGTGCCAGCAGCCTGGACGGGAATCAGCCCCAGCATTTT. Encoded protein: CASSLDGNQPQHF. V gene TRBV12-3 or TRBV12-4 combines with J gene TRBJ1-5, with D hard to call. V was trimmed by 6 bases and J by 4 bases, leaving 10 bases between them. The CDR3 spans 13 residues.

CDR3 sequence: CASSIRAWGSGANVLTF. CDR3 sequence (DNA): TGTGCCAGCAGCATCCGGGCCTGGGGCTCTGGGGCCAACGTCCTGACTTTC. The V and J genes are TRBV7-6 and TRBJ2-6; D ambiguous. This CDR3 contains 17 residues. Germline CDR1 and CDR2: SGHVS and FNYEAQ. The V and J ends lost 5 bases and 0 bases respectively, with 14 bases between them.

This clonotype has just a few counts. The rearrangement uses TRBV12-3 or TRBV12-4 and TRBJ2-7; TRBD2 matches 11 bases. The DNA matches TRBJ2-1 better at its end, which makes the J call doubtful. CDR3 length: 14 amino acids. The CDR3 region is CASRPGTSGSWQFF. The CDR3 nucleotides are TGTGCCAGCAGACCCGGGACTAGCGGTTCTTGGCAGTTCTTC.